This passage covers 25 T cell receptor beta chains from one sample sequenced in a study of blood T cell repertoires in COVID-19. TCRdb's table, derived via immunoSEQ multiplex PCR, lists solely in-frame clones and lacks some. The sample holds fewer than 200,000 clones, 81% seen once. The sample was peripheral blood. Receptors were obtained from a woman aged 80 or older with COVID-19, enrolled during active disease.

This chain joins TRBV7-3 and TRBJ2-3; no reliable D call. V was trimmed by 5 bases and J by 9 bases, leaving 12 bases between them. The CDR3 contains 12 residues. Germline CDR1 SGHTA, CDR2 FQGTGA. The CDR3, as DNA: TGTGCCAGCAGCCAGGCCTTAGGCACGCAGTATTTT. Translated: CASSQALGTQYF.

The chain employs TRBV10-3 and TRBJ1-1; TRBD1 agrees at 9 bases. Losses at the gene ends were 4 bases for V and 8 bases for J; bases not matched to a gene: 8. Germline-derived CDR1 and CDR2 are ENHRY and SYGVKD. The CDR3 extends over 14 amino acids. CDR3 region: CAISVRTGANEAFF. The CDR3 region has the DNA TGTGCCATCAGTGTCAGGACAGGGGCTAACGAAGCTTTCTTT.

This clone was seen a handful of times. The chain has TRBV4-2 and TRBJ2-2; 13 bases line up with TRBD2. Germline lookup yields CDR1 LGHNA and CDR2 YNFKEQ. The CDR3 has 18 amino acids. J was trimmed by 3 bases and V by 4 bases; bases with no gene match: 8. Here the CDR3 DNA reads TGTGCCAGCAGCCGGCGGACTAGCGGGGGAGCTTACACCGGGGAGCTGTTTTTT. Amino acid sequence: CASSRRTSGGAYTGELFF.

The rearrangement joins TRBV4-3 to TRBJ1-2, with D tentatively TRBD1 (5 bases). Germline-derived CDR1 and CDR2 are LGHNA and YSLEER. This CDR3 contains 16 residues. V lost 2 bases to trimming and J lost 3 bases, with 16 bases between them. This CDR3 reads CASSQISGTLHYGYTF. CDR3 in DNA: TGCGCCAGCAGCCAAATTAGCGGGACTCTACACTATGGCTACACCTTC.

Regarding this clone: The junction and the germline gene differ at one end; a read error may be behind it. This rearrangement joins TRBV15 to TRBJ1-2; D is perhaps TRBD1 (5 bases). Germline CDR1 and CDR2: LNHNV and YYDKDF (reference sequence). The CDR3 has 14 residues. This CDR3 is CATSRDLTLRASVF. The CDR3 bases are TGTGCCACCAGCAGAGACCTAACCCTCAGGGCTTCGGTCTTC.

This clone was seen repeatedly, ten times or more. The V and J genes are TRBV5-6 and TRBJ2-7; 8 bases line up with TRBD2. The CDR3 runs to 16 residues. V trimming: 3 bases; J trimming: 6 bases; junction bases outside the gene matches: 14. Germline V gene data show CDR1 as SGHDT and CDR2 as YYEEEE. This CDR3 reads CASSSPRTSLRGEQYF. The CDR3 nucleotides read TGTGCCAGCAGCTCCCCCCGGACTAGCCTACGAGGCGAGCAGTACTTC.

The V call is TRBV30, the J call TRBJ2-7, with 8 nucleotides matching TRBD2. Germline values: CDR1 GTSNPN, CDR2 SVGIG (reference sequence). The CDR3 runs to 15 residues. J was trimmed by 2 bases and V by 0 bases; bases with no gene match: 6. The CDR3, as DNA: TGTGCCTGGAGTGTAAAGCGGGGGCCCCCCTACGAGCAGTACTTC. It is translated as CAWSVKRGPPYEQYF.

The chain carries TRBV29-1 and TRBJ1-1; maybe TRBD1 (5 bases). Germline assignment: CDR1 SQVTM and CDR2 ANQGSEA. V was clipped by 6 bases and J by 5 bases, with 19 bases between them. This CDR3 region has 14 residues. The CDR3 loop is CSVSNLGGRTEAFF. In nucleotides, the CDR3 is TGCAGCGTCTCAAATTTGGGGGGAAGGACTGAAGCTTTCTTT. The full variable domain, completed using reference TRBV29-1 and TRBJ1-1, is SAVISQKPSRDICQRGTSLTIQCQVDSQVTMMFWYRQQPGQSLTLIATANQGSEATYESGFVIDKFPISRPNLTFSTLTVSNMSPEDSSIYLCSVSNLGGRTEAFFGQGTRLTVV.

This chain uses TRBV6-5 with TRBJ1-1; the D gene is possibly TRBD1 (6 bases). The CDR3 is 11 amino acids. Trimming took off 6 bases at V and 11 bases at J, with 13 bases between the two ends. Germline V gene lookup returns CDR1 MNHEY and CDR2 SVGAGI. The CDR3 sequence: CASSYHRVAFF. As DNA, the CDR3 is TGTGCCAGCAGCTACCACAGGGTTGCTTTCTTT.

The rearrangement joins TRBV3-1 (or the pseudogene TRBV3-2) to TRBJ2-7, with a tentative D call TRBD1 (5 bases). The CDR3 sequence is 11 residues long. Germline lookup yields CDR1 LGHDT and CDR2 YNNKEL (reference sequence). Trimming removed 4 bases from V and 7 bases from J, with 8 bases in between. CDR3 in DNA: TGTGCCAGCAGCCTCCGACAGGAGCAGTACTTC. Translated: CASSLRQEQYF.

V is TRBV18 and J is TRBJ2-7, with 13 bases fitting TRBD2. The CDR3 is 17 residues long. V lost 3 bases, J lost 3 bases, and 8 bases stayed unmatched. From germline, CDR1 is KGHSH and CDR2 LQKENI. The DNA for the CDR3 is TGTGCCAGCTCACCTAGCCCGGGACTAGCGGGGCACTACGAGCAGTACTTC. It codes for CASSPSPGLAGHYEQYF.

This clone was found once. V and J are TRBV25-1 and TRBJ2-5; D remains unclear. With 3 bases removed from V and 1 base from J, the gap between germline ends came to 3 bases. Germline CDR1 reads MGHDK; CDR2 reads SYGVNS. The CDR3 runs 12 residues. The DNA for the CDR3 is TGTGCCAGCAGTGATCTCCAAGAGACCCAGTACTTC. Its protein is CASSDLQETQYF.

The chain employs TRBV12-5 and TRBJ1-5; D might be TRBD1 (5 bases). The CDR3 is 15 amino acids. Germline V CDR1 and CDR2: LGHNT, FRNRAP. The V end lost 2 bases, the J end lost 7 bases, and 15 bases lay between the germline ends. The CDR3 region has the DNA TGTGCTAGTGGTTTGAGTTTGGGGGGATTACAGCCCCAGCATTTT. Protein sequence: CASGLSLGGLQPQHF.

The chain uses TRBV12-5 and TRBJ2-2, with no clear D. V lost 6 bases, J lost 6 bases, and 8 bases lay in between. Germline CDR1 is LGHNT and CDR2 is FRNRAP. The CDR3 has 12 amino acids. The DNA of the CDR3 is TGTGCTAGTGGCCGTACGGCCGGGGAGCTGTTTTTT. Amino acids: CASGRTAGELFF.

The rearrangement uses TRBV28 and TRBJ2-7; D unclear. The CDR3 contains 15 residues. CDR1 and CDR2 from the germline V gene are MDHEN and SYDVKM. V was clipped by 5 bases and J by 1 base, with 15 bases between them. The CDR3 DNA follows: TGTGCCAGCAGTACGCCGGGTGGAGATTCCTACGAGCAGTACTTC. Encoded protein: CASSTPGGDSYEQYF.

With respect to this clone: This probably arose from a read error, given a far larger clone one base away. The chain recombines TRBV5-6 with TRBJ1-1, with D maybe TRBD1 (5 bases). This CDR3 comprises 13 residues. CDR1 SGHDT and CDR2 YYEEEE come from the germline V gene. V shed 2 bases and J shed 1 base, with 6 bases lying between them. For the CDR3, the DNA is TGTGCCAGCAGCTTCGACAGGAACACTGAAGCTTTCTTT. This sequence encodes CASSFDRNTEAFF.

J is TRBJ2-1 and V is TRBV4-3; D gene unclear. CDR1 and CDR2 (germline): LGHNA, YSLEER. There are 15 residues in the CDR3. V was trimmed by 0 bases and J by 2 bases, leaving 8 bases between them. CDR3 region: CASSQETGAYNEQFF. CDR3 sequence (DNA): TGCGCCAGCAGCCAAGAGACCGGAGCCTACAATGAGCAGTTCTTC.

The CDR3: CASSEGARGNQPQHF. CDR3 bases: TGTGCCAGCAGTGAAGGAGCCAGGGGCAATCAGCCCCAGCATTTT. The chain combines TRBV6-1 with TRBJ1-5, with a possible D match to TRBD1 (5 bases). This CDR3 contains 15 residues. With 1 base removed from V and 2 bases from J, the gap between germline ends came to 9 bases. CDR1 and CDR2 from the germline V gene are MNHNS and SASEGT.

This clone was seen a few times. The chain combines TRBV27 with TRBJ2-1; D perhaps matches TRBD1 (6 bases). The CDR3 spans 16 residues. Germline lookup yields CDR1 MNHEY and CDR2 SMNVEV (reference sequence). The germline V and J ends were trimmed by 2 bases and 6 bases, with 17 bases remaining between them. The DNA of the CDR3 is TGTGCCAGCAGTTTACTTGCAGGACAGACCGTCAATGAGCAGTTCTTC. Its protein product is CASSLLAGQTVNEQFF.

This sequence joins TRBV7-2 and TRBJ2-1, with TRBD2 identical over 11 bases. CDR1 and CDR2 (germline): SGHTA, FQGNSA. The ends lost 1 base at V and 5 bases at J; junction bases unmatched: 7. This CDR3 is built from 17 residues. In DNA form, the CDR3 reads TGTGCCAGCAGCTTAGTCCCACTAGCGGGGGTCGACAATGAGCAGTTCTTC. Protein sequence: CASSLVPLAGVDNEQFF.

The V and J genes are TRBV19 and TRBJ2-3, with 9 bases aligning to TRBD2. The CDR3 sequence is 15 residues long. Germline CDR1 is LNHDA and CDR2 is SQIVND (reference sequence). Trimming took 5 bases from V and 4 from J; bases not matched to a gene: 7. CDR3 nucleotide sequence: TGTGCCAGTAGTCCCCAGCGGGGGGCCTCAGATACGCAGTATTTT. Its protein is CASSPQRGASDTQYF.

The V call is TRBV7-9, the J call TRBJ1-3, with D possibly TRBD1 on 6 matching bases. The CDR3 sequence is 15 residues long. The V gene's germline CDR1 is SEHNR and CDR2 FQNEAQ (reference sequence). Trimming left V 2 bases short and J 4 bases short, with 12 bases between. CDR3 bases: TGTGCCAGCAGCTTACAGGGGTTTGGGGGAAACACCATATATTTT. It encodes CASSLQGFGGNTIYF.

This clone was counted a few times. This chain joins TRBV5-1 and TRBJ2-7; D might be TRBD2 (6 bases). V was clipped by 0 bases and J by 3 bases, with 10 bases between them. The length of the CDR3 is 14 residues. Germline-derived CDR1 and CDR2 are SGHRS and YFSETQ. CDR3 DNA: TGCGCCAGCAGCTTGGGCGGCGGGATCTACGAGCAGTACTTC. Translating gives CASSLGGGIYEQYF.

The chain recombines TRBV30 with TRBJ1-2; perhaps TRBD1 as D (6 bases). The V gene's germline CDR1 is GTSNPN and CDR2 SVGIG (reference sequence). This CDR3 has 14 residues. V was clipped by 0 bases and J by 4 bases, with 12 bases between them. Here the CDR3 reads CAWSVGDRLYGYTF. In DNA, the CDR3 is TGTGCCTGGAGTGTGGGCGACAGGCTCTATGGCTACACCTTC.

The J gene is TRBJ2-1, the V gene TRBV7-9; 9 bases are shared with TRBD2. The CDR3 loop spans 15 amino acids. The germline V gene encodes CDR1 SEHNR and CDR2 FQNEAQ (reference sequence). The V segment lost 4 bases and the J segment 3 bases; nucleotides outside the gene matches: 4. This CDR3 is CASSSTSGFYNEQFF. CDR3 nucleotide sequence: TGTGCCAGCAGCTCTACTAGCGGGTTCTACAATGAGCAGTTCTTC.